Below are 14 T cell receptor beta chains sequenced from a single sample in a study of cytomegalovirus exposure and HLA in healthy donors. The PCR ran on 60 Vbeta and 13 Jbeta primers. Generated by immunoSEQ multiplex PCR, the TCRdb table keeps only in-frame clones and is missing some. The profile covers 120,000 or so clones, with 70% to 85% appearing a single time and around 3% taken by the ten largest. What was sequenced was PBMCs. These TCRs come from a woman aged 50 to 65 in good health and CMV-seronegative.

This rearrangement joins TRBV6-5 to TRBJ2-3, with 9 bases lining up with TRBD1. Trimming cost V 6 bases and J 4 bases; bases outside gene matches: 8. CDR3 length equals 15 residues. The V gene's germline CDR1 is MNHEY and CDR2 SVGAGI. CDR3 DNA sequence: TGTGCCAGCAGGGCTACAGGGGGCTTGGCAGATACGCAGTATTTT. Translation gives CASRATGGLADTQYF.

The chain links TRBV27 to TRBJ1-5, with D uncertain. The CDR3 is 13 amino acids. Germline V gives CDR1 MNHEY, CDR2 SMNVEV (reference sequence). Trimming removed 5 bases from V and 6 bases from J, with 11 bases in between. CDR3 sequence (DNA): TGTGCCAGCAGTCTGGGAGGGCCTCAGCCCCAGCATTTT. Its translation: CASSLGGPQPQHF.

The V gene is TRBV19, the J gene TRBJ2-3; 12 positions match TRBD2. Trimming at V came to 3 bases and at J to 6 bases, leaving 7 bases not matched to a gene. The CDR3 is 16 amino acids. Germline V gene data show CDR1 as LNHDA and CDR2 as SQIVND (reference sequence). The CDR3 sequence: CASSMWLAGGPDTQYF. CDR3 DNA sequence: TGTGCCAGTAGTATGTGGCTAGCGGGAGGGCCGGATACGCAGTATTTT.

This clone was seen only a few times. The J gene is TRBJ2-2, the V gene TRBV4-2; D not certain. Germline lookup yields CDR1 LGHNA and CDR2 YNFKEQ. The germline V and J ends were trimmed by 2 bases and 8 bases, with 6 bases remaining between them. The CDR3 spans 12 residues. The CDR3 DNA sequence: TGTGCCAGCAGCCAATTGTCAGGGGAGCTGTTTTTT. Its protein product is CASSQLSGELFF.

The chain recombines TRBV7-2 with TRBJ2-7; 15 nucleotides line up with TRBD2. From germline, CDR1 is SGHTA and CDR2 FQGNSA. J was trimmed by 4 bases and V by 4 bases; bases with no gene match: 5. CDR3 length equals 16 residues. Here the CDR3 DNA reads TGTGCCAGCAGCTCTGGGACTAGCGGGAGGCGGTACGAGCAGTACTTC. Amino acid sequence: CASSSGTSGRRYEQYF.

The rearrangement joins TRBV28 to TRBJ2-7, with 9 nucleotides matching TRBD2. Germline V gene lookup returns CDR1 MDHEN and CDR2 SYDVKM. Trimming at V came to 5 bases and at J to 5 bases, leaving 13 bases not matched to a gene. This CDR3 contains 16 residues. The CDR3 DNA follows: TGTGCCAGCAGTCCCTTTCTAGCGGGATGGTTGAACGAGCAGTACTTC. This sequence encodes CASSPFLAGWLNEQYF.

The rearrangement uses TRBV4-3 and TRBJ1-6; TRBD1 is a possible D gene (6 bases). This CDR3 comprises 18 residues. The germline V gene encodes CDR1 LGHNA and CDR2 YSLEER. V lost 0 bases to trimming and J lost 6 bases, with 18 bases between them. The CDR3 protein is CASSQDSPRGAFNSPLHF. The DNA for the CDR3 is TGCGCCAGCAGCCAAGACTCCCCCCGGGGGGCGTTTAATTCACCCCTCCACTTT.

The chain uses TRBV28 and TRBJ2-1; 12 bases are a match to TRBD2. Germline CDR1 is MDHEN and CDR2 is SYDVKM. Trimming cost V 1 base and J 8 bases; bases outside gene matches: 6. This CDR3 comprises 16 residues. The CDR3 DNA follows: TGTGCCAGCAGTTTATTAAGGCTAGCGGGAGGGTATGAGCAGTTCTTC. Protein product: CASSLLRLAGGYEQFF.

The genes are TRBV6-6 and TRBJ1-4, with 9 bases fitting TRBD1. With V trimmed by 1 base and J by 5 bases, 2 bases remained unmatched. CDR1 MNHNY and CDR2 SVGAGI come from the germline V gene (reference sequence). The CDR3 extends over 15 amino acids. The CDR3 is CASSYYGQGNEKLFF. In nucleotides, the CDR3 is TGTGCCAGCAGTTACTACGGACAGGGGAATGAAAAACTGTTTTTT.

This clone was detected only once. J is TRBJ2-1 and V is TRBV11-2; 8 nucleotides match TRBD1. Germline V gives CDR1 SGHAT, CDR2 FQNNGV. Trimming at V came to 5 bases and at J to 9 bases, leaving 9 bases not matched to a gene. The CDR3 is made up of 14 amino acids. CDR3 loop: CASSAGGRVSEQFF. Here the CDR3 DNA reads TGTGCCAGCAGCGCAGGGGGCCGGGTGAGTGAGCAGTTCTTC.

The CDR3 region has the DNA TGTGCCAGCAGCGTAGCAGGGACTAGCCGCTACACCGGGGAGCTGTTTTTT. Translated, it gives CASSVAGTSRYTGELFF. J is TRBJ2-2 and V is TRBV9; 9 bases align to TRBD2. V lost 0 bases and J lost 3; bases outside the gene matches: 6. The CDR3 totals 17 residues. CDR1 is SGDLS, CDR2 YYNGEE, per germline. The whole variable domain, filled in from reference TRBV9 and TRBJ2-2, reads DSGVTQTPKHLITATGQRVTLRCSPRSGDLSVYWYQQSLDQGLQFLIQYYNGEERAKGNILERFSAQQFPDLHSELNLSSLELGDSALYFCASSVAGTSRYTGELFFGEGSRLTVL.

J is TRBJ2-7 and V is TRBV29-1, with TRBD2 identical over 11 bases. The CDR3 has 12 residues. V lost 7 bases and J lost 5; bases outside the gene matches: 4. Germline-derived CDR1 and CDR2 are SQVTM and ANQGSEA. CDR3 region: CSGTSGSDEQYF. CDR3 sequence (DNA): TGCAGCGGAACTAGCGGGAGCGACGAGCAGTACTTC.

This sequence joins TRBV7-8 and TRBJ2-6, with a weak D call TRBD1 (6 bases). Deletions cut 1 base from V and 2 bases from J, with 9 bases between. The germline CDR1 and CDR2 sequences are SGHVS and FQNEAQ. The CDR3 has 16 amino acids. CDR3 in DNA: TGTGCCAGCAGCTTAGTGACAGGCCCTGGGGCCAACGTCCTGACTTTC. This translates into CASSLVTGPGANVLTF.

V and J are TRBV19 and TRBJ2-2; no firm D call. The germline gives CDR1 LNHDA, CDR2 SQIVND (reference sequence). The V end was cut by 3 bases, the J end by 3 bases, with 5 bases between. The CDR3 has 13 amino acids. This chain's CDR3 is CASSIFDTGELFF. In DNA form, the CDR3 reads TGTGCCAGTAGTATCTTTGACACCGGGGAGCTGTTTTTT. Full variable domain (remainder filled in from reference TRBV19 and TRBJ2-2): DGGITQSPKYLFRKEGQNVTLSCEQNLNHDAMYWYRQDPGQGLRLIYYSQIVNDFQKGDIAEGYSVSREKKESFPLTVTSAQKNPTAFYLCASSIFDTGELFFGEGSRLTVL.